This entry describes one T cell receptor (beta chain). The antigen this receptor binds is unknown. Base qualities are not recorded, but no much larger clone differs from it by a single base. Unmatched junction bases come to 13, with V trimmed by 3 bases and J by 8 bases. The CDR3 holds 16 amino acids from the cysteine to the phenylalanine. Only CDR3 DNA remains: 48 bases, in frame from the first base. In the germline V gene, CDR1 corresponds to SGHVS and CDR2 to FQNEAQ. The donors belonged to the validation cohort of roughly 120 subjects, which was separate from the roughly 700-subject first cohort. The data are from a study of cytomegalovirus exposure and HLA in healthy donors (dated by TCRdb to between 2016 and 2019). In the study overall: A later analysis indicated that the 110 or so validation repertoires were generated on the platform also employed for the approximately 690 repertoires of the first cohort. The study was designed to test whether signatures of past pathogen exposure could be identified by cataloging public T cell receptors. Besides the first cohort of around 670 subjects, a separate validation cohort made up of some 110 different subjects was used. To predict cytomegalovirus infection status, the study brought together high-throughput TCR immunosequencing, statistical association of individual TCRs with disease status, and machine learning. Findings and caveats that apply to the study as a whole: In vitro tests confirmed that a few of the cytomegalovirus-associated TCR beta chains recognize cytomegalovirus antigens. A later analysis found that TCRs clustered in the first cohort also tended to co-occur in the roughly 120 validation repertoires, with 94% of cluster scores above 0. The classifier was reported to diagnose cytomegalovirus status with high specificity and sensitivity in both the original and validation cohorts. A later analysis lacked HLA typing for the validation cohort, so it scored co-occurrence in that cohort across all 110 or so repertoires. The study listed over 150 TCR beta chains as associated with cytomegalovirus. According to the authors, the approach could potentially be generalized to other disease states and immunological phenotypes. While some public TCRs were present in many individuals, most TCR sequences turned up only very rarely across donors.

Library construction relied on the immunoSEQ multiplex PCR assay. As for how the authors treated the data: A statistical classification framework was built to diagnose cytomegalovirus status from the catalog of TCR beta chain sequences. The source is immuneACCESS, and TCRdb retained only in-frame sequences with V and J called. Part of the clones is not carried over; for the studies checked, unresolved V genes explain less than half of this, and the remainder is unexplained. V and J calls and clone size are copied from that table; D and trimming were computed from the DNA. Counted in this sample were 160,000 or so clones; around 90% of them appeared once. Jointly, the top ten make up 3% of the sample.

The TCR was taken from a young man in good health and CMV-seronegative. The specimen was PBMCs. The V gene is TRBV7-8 and the J gene is TRBJ2-1, with TRBD2 matching 7 junction bases. In nucleotides, the sequence is TGTGCCAGCAGCTTCCCGGGGGGAATACACTTCGATGAGCAGTTCTTC. The translation is CASSFPGGIHFDEQFF.